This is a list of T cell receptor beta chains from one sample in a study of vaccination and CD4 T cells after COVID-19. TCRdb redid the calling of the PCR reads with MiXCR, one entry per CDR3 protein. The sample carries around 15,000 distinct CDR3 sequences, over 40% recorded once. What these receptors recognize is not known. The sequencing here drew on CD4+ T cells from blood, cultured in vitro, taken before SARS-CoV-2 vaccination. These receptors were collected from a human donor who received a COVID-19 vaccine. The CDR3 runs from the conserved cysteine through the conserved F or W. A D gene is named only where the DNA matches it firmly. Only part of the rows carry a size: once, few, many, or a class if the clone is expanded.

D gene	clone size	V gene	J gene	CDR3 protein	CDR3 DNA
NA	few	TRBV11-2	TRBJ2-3	CASSLRGVYFTSTDTQYF	TGTGCCAGCAGCTTAAGGGGGGTTTATTTCACTAGCACAGATACGCAGTATTTT
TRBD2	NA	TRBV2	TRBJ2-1	CASPTGTSPNEQFF	TGTGCCAGCCCAACCGGGACTAGCCCCAATGAGCAGTTCTTC
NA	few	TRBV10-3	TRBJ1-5	CAISEGGNNQPQHF	TGTGCCATCAGTGAGGGCGGGAACAATCAGCCCCAGCATTTT
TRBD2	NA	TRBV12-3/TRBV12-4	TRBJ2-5	CASSLGTSGDLQETQYF	TGTGCCAGCAGTCTCGGGACTAGCGGGGACTTACAAGAGACCCAGTACTTC
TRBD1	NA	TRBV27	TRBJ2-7	CASSPRTGVHEQYF	TGTGCCAGCAGTCCCCGGACAGGGGTCCACGAGCAGTACTTC
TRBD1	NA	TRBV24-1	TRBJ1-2	CATSITTGGNYGYTF	TGTGCCACCAGTATCACGACAGGGGGCAACTATGGCTACACCTTC
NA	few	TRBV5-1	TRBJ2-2	CASSVDRNTGELFF	TGCGCCAGCAGCGTAGACAGGAACACCGGGGAGCTGTTTTTT
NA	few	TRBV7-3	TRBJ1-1	CASSSTGGNTEAFF	TGTGCCAGCAGCTCAACCGGGGGTAACACTGAAGCTTTCTTT
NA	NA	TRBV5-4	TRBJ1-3	CASSLDSSGNTIYF	TGTGCCAGCAGCTTGGACAGCTCTGGAAACACCATATATTTT
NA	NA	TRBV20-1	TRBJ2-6	CSARDPGANVLTF	TGCAGTGCTAGAGATCCCGGGGCCAACGTCCTGACTTTC
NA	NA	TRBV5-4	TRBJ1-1	CASSLGAGRNTEAFF	TGTGCCAGCAGCTTGGGCGCCGGGAGAAACACTGAAGCTTTCTTT
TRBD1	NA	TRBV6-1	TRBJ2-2	CASTQDRAGTGELFF	TGTGCCAGCACCCAGGACAGGGCGGGAACCGGGGAGCTGTTTTTT
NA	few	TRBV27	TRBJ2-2	CASSFNTGELFF	TGTGCCAGCAGTTTTAACACCGGGGAGCTGTTTTTT
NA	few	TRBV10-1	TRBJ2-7	CASSVTQGTYEQYF	TGCGCCAGCAGTGTGACACAGGGAACCTACGAGCAGTACTTC
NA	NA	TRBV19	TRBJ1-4	CASRDLGASNEKLFF	TGTGCCAGTCGGGACCTCGGGGCATCTAATGAAAAACTGTTTTTT
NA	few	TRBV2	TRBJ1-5	CASSEDALSNQPQHF	TGTGCCAGCAGTGAAGACGCGCTAAGCAATCAGCCCCAGCATTTT
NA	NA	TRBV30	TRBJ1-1	CAWISAGYTEAFF	TGTGCCTGGATCTCCGCCGGGTACACTGAAGCTTTCTTT
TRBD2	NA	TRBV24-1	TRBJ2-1	CATSEYAGTSLFHEQFF	TGTGCCACCAGTGAGTACGCCGGGACTAGTCTCTTTCATGAGCAGTTCTTC
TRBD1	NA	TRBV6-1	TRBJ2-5	CASSAAYRGRGETQYF	TGTGCCAGCAGTGCGGCCTACAGGGGACGAGGAGAGACCCAGTACTTC
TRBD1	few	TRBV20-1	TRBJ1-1	CSARDRDRGRRNTEAFF	TGCAGTGCTAGAGACCGGGACAGGGGGCGGAGGAACACTGAAGCTTTCTTT
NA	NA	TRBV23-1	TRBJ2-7	CARSGIGESYEQYF	TGCGCCCGCTCGGGGATAGGGGAATCCTACGAGCAGTACTTC
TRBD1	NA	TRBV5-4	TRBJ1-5	CASSLGGPTGQQPQHF	TGTGCCAGCAGCTTGGGGGGTCCGACAGGGCAACAGCCCCAGCATTTT
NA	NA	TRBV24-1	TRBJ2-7	CATSEAGTPYEQYF	TGTGCCACCAGTGAGGCCGGGACACCTTACGAGCAGTACTTC
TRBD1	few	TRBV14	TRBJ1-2	CASSKTRQGGYTF	TGTGCCAGCAGCAAAACGCGACAGGGCGGCTACACCTTC
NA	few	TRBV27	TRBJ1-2	CASSFGGAYGYTF	TGTGCCAGCAGTTTTGGAGGCGCTTATGGCTACACCTTC
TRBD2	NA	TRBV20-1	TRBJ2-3	CSVRVNPSGATDTQYF	TGCAGTGTCAGAGTGAACCCTAGCGGGGCAACAGATACGCAGTATTTT
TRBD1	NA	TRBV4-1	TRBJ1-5	CASSHDTGQGNQPQHF	TGCGCCAGCAGCCATGACACCGGACAGGGCAATCAGCCCCAGCATTTT
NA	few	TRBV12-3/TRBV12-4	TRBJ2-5	CASTPTGQETQYF	TGTGCCAGCACCCCGACAGGCCAAGAGACCCAGTACTTC
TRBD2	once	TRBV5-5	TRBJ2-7	CASSSTSGGAFGDEQYF	TGTGCCAGCAGTTCGACTAGCGGGGGGGCCTTTGGGGACGAGCAGTACTTC
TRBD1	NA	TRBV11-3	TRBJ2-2	CASMRQGASTGELFF	TGTGCCAGCATGCGACAGGGGGCCTCCACCGGGGAGCTGTTTTTT
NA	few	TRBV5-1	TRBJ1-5	CASSLGEIPNQPQHF	TGCGCCAGCAGCTTGGGAGAGATTCCCAATCAGCCCCAGCATTTT
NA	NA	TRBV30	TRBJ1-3	CAWRGRSSGNTIYF	TGTGCCTGGAGAGGCCGTAGCTCTGGAAACACCATATATTTT
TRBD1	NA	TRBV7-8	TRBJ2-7	CASSKTLGQGSYEQYF	TGTGCCAGCAGCAAAACTCTGGGACAGGGCTCCTACGAGCAGTACTTC
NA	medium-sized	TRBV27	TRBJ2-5	CASSPHRQAQETQYF	TGTGCCAGCAGTCCCCACCGACAGGCTCAAGAGACCCAGTACTTC
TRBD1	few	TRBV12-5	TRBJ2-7	CASGLVLRGGREQYF	TGTGCTAGTGGTTTGGTATTACGAGGGGGCCGCGAGCAGTACTTC